This T cell receptor (beta chain) is drawn from a study of T cells in Graves' hyperthyroidism and ophthalmopathy (dated by TCRdb to between 2018 and 2021). General notes on the study: Peripheral blood samples were taken at initial diagnosis, before any treatment was given. To identify TCR V-J signatures that set the groups apart, the researchers used a discovery cohort of 100 or so patients, made up of roughly 45 with Graves' ophthalmopathy and some 60 with stable Graves' hyperthyroidism. Prospective prediction of ophthalmopathy was tested in an independent validation cohort of under 20 hyperthyroidism patients and some 17 patients who later progressed to ophthalmopathy. The approximately 100 discovery patients were divided at random into training and test sets in a 7:3 ratio. The study also compared thyroid tissue and blood T-cell repertoires from 5 to 7 Graves' hyperthyroidism patients. After blood sampling, hyperthyroidism patients were treated with methimazole at a starting dose of 30 mg daily, and ophthalmopathy patients were treated with high-dose intravenous methylprednisolone. TCR Vbeta CDR3 sequencing of fewer than 150 peripheral blood samples (fewer than 45 ophthalmopathy, 75 to 80 hyperthyroidism and roughly 17 progressor patients) is reported in the paper. The research as a whole found: A 13 V-J signature model separated ophthalmopathy from stable hyperthyroidism, with 87.88% sensitivity and roughly 81% specificity in cross-validation and 80%/75% in testing. During validation, the model predicted progression to ophthalmopathy a median of approximately 7 months ahead of onset, with more than 55% sensitivity and about 75% specificity. Most expanded thyroid clonotypes (frequency above 0.001) were also detected in blood, a finding suggesting that blood repertoires may reflect thyroid immune responses. No statistical method was used to fix the sample size in advance, and group allocation was not hidden from the investigators.

Based on the germline V gene (reference sequence), the CDR1 and CDR2 sequences are DFQATT and SNEGSKA. V is pared back by 4 bases and J by 1 base, with 13 bases lying between the germline termini. Taken from cysteine to phenylalanine, the CDR3 has 14 residues. CDR3 DNA is the only sequence kept; it has 42 bases, read in frame from the first base. Amplification of TCR beta CDR3 regions was carried out from RNA transcripts. The TCR CDR3 was subjected to a first round of RT-PCR using the HTBI primer set and the Qiagen OneStep RT-PCR kit. Libraries were constructed in a second round of multiplex PCR, after which size selection and purification were carried out. Libraries were sequenced paired-end with 100 bp reads on an Illumina HiSeq2000. The published analysis was carried out like this. Raw data were processed with SOAPnuke, discarding reads with adapters, uncalled bases, mean Phred below 15, or no exact constant-primer or identifier match. High-quality paired reads were merged with COPE v1.2.5, and unique nucleotide sequences were defined as clonotypes. MiTCR v1.1 was used to align the clonotypes against IMGT TRBV, TRBD and TRBJ reference segments. Only V-J combinations with frequency above 0.0001, covering about 99% of repertoires, were analysed. The TCS score was defined as the ratio of F50 (clonal expansion) to E x V (chaos), calculated using BLOSUM62-based TCRdist between CDR3 peptides within each V-J. Welch's t-statistics and random forest reduced 514 V-J features to about 12, which were used in a naive Bayes classifier (R e1071). The Morisita-Horn index was used to measure how similar the thyroid and blood repertoires were. Using fastp trimming at Q25 and MiXCR clonotype assembly, TCRdb reanalyzed the public sequencing data and kept in-frame beta chains. Each entry merges the rows of one CDR3 protein and shows their most common DNA and genes. TCRdb, not the original authors, processed these V and J calls. The sample table records roughly 800,000 distinct CDR3 sequences; more than 30% of these occur just once. Of the sample, 8% to 9% is held by the ten largest clones.

Stable Graves' hyperthyroidism was defined as the absence of progression to ophthalmopathy over 18 months of follow-up. Hyperthyroidism patients were newly diagnosed, had a disease duration of under 2 months, and were aged 18 to 65 years. Patients with uncontrolled infections, other autoimmune diseases, pregnancy or lactation were excluded. Clinical symptoms, serum thyroxine and TRAb, thyroid ultrasound, and orbital computed tomography formed the basis for the diagnoses. PBMCs were separated from approximately 10 ml of fresh peripheral blood using Ficoll-Paque density gradient centrifugation. Total RNA was extracted with Trizol reagent, and quality was checked on an Agilent 2100 Bioanalyzer. This clonotype was detected a few times. Its antigen remains undetermined. Base qualities are not at hand, and no much larger clone is one base apart.

Rearrangement joined TRBV20-1 to TRBJ2-5, with no reliable assignment of the D segment. The sample consisted of blood. This TCR was recovered from a man between 18 and 29 years old with Graves' hyperthyroidism. The nucleotide sequence reads as follows: TGCAGTGCTAATAACCGGGTCCTCCAAGAGACCCAGTACTTC. Translated, this gives CSANNRVLQETQYF.